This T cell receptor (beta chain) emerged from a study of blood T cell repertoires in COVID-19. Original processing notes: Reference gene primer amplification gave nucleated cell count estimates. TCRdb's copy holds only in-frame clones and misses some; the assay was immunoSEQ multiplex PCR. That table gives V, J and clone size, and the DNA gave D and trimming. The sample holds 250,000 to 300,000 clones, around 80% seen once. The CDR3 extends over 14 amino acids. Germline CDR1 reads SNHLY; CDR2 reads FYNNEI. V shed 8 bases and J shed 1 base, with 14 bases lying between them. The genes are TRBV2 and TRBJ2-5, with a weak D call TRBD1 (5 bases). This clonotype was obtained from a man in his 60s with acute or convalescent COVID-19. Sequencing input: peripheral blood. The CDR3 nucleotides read TGTGCCAGCCGTCGCAGGGCCCTCCAAGAGACCCAGTACTTC. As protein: CASRRRALQETQYF.